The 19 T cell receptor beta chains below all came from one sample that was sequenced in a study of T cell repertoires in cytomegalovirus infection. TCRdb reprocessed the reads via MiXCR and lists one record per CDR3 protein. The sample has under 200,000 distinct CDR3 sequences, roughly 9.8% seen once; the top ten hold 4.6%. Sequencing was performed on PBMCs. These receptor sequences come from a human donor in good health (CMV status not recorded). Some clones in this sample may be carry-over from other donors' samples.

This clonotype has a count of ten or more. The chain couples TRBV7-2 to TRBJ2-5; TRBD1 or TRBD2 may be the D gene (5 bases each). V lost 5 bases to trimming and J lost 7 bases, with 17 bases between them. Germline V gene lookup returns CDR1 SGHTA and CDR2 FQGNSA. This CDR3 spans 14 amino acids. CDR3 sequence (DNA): TGTGCCAGCAGCCAGACCAGGGAAGGAGGGACCCAGTACTTC. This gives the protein CASSQTREGGTQYF.

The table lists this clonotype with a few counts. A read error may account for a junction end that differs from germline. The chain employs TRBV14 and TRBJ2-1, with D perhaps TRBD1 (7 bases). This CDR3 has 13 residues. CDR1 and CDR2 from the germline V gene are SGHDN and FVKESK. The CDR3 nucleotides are TGTGCCAGCAGCCAAGGGGAGGAGGGGACAGTAGACTTC. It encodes CASSQGEEGTVDF.

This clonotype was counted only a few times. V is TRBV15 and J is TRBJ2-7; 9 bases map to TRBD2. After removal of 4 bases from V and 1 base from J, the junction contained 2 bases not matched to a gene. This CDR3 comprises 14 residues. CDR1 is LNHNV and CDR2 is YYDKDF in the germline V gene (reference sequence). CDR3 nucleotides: TGTGCCACCAGCAATCTAGCGGGATCCTACGAGCAGTACTTC. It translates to CATSNLAGSYEQYF.

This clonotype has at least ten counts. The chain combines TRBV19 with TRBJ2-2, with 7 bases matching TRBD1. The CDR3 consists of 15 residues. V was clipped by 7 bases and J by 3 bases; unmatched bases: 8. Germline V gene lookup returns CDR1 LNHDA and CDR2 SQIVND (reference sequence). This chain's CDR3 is CASMPRQGDTGELFF. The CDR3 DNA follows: TGTGCCAGTATGCCCCGACAGGGAGACACCGGGGAGCTGTTTTTT.

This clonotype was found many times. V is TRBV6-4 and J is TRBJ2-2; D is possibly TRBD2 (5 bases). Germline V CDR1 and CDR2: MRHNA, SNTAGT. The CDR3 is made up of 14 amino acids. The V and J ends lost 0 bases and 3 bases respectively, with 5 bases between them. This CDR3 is CASSDSSDTGELFF. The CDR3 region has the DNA TGTGCCAGCAGTGACTCTAGCGACACCGGGGAGCTGTTTTTT.

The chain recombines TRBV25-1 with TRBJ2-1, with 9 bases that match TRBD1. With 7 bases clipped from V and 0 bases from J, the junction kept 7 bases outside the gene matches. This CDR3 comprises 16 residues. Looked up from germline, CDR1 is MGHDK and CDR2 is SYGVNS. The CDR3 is CASTPKQGASYNEQFF. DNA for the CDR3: TGTGCCAGCACCCCAAAACAGGGGGCCTCCTACAATGAGCAGTTCTTC.

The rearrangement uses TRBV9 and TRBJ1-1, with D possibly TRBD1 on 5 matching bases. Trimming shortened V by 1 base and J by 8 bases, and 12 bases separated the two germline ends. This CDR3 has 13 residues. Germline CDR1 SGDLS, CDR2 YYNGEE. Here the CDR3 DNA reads TGTGCCAGCAGCGTAAATGGGGACCGGGAAGCTTTCTTT. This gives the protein CASSVNGDREAFF.

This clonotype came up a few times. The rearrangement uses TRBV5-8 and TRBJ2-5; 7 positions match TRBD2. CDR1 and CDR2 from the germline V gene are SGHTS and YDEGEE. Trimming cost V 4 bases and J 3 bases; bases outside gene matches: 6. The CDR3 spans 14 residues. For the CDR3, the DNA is TGTGCCAGCAGCCCCGGGACTACCGAAGAGACCCAGTACTTC. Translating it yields CASSPGTTEETQYF.

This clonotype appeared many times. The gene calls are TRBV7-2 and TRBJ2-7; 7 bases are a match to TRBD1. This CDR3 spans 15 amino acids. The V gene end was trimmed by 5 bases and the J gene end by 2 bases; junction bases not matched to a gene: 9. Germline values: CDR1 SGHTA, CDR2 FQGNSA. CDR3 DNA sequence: TGTGCCAGCAGCCTAAAGGACAGGTTTGCCTACGAGCAGTACTTC. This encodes CASSLKDRFAYEQYF.

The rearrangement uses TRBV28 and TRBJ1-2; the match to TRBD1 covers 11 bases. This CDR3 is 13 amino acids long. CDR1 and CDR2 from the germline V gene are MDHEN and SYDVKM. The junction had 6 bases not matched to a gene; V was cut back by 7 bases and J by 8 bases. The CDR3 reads CASTVGQGVGYTF. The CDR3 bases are TGTGCCAGCACCGTGGGACAGGGGGTCGGCTACACCTTC.

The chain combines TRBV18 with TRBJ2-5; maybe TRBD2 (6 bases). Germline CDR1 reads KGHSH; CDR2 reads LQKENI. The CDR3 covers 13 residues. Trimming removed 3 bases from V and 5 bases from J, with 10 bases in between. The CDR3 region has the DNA TGTGCCAGCTCACCGAAGGGGAGGGAGACCCAGTACTTC. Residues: CASSPKGRETQYF.

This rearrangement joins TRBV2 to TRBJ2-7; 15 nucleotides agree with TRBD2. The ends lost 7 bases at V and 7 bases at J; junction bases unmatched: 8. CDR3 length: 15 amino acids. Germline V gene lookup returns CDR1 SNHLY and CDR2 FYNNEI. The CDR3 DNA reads TGTGCCAGCACTGGACTAGCGGGAGGGCCAGGAGAGCAGTACTTC. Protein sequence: CASTGLAGGPGEQYF.

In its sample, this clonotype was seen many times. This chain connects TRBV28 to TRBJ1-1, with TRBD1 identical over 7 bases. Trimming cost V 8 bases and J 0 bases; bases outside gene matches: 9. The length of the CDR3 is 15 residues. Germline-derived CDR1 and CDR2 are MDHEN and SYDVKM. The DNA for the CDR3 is TGTGCCAGCTCGAAGGGGGCTCTAATGAACACTGAAGCTTTCTTT. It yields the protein CASSKGALMNTEAFF.

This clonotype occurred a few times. The CDR3 loop is CASSPGRLINNEQFF. The CDR3 DNA reads TGTGCCAGTAGTCCGGGACGCCTCATTAACAATGAGCAGTTCTTC. The genes are TRBV19 and TRBJ2-1, with D possibly called TRBD1 or TRBD2 (5 bases each). V shed 5 bases and J shed 5 bases, with 16 bases lying between them. CDR1 is LNHDA, CDR2 SQIVND, per germline (reference sequence). This CDR3 has 15 residues.

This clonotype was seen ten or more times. CDR3 sequence: CASSSPTSPLVALRVQHF. The CDR3 nucleotides read TGTGCCAGCAGCTCGCCAACTAGCCCGTTGGTTGCTTTAAGGGTCCAGCATTTT. The rearrangement joins TRBV7-2 to TRBJ1-5; D gene uncertain. Germline V gene lookup returns CDR1 SGHTA and CDR2 FQGNSA. CDR3 length: 18 residues. With 4 bases removed from V and 12 bases from J, the gap between germline ends came to 31 bases.

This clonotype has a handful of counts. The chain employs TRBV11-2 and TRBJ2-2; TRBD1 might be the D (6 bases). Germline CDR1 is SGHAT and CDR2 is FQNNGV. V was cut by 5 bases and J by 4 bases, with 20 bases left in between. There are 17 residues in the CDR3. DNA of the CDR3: TGTGCCAGCAGCCTCCGGAACTACAGGGTTAGCACCGGGGAGCTGTTTTTT. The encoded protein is CASSLRNYRVSTGELFF. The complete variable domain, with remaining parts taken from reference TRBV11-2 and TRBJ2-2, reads EAGVAQSPRYKIIEKRQSVAFWCNPISGHATLYWYQQILGQGPKLLIQFQNNGVVDDSQLPKDRFSAERLKGVDSTLKIQPAKLEDSAVYLCASSLRNYRVSTGELFFGEGSRLTVL.

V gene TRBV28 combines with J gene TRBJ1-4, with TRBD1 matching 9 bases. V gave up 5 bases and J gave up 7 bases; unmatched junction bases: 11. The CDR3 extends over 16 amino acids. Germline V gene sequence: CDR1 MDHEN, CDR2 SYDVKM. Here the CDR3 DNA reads TGTGCCAGCAGTACTAACAGGGGGCGATTGGGTGAAAAACTGTTTTTT. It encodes CASSTNRGRLGEKLFF.

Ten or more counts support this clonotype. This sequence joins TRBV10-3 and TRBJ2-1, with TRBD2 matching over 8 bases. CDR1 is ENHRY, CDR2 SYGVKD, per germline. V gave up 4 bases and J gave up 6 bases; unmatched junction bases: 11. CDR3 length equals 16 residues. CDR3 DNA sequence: TGTGCCATCAGTGCTAATCTTGGCGGGAGGTTCAATGAGCAGTTCTTC. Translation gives CAISANLGGRFNEQFF.

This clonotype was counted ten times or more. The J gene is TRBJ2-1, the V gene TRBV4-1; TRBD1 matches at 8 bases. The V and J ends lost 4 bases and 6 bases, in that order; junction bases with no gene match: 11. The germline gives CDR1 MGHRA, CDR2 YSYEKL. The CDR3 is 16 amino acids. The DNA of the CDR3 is TGCGCCAGCAGCCGTCCGGGACAGGCCCCGAGCAATGAGCAGTTCTTC. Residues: CASSRPGQAPSNEQFF.